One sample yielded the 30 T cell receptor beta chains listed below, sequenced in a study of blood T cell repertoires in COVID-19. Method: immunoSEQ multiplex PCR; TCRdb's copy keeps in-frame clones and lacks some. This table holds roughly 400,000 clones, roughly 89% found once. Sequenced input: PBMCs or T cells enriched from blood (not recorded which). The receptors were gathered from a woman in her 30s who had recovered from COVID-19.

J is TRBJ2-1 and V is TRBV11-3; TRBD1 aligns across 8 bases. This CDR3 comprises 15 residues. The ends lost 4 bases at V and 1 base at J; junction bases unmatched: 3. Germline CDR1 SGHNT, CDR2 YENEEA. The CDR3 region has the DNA TGTGCCAGCAGCTCGGACAGGGAGTCCTACAATGAGCAGTTCTTC. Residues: CASSSDRESYNEQFF.

The CDR3 sequence: CASGRTEFSGNTIYF. CDR3 bases: TGTGCCAGCGGAAGGACAGAGTTCTCTGGAAACACCATATATTTT. The chain has TRBV6-5 and TRBJ1-3; TRBD1 is a possible D gene (6 bases). The CDR3 runs to 15 residues. Germline V lookup: CDR1 MNHEY, CDR2 SVGAGI. V was trimmed by 8 bases and J by 0 bases, leaving 14 bases between them.

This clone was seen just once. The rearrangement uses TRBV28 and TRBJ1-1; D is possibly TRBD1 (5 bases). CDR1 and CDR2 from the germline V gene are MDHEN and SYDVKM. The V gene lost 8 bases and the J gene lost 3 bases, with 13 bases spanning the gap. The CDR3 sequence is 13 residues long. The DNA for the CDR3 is TGTGCCAGCCGAAAACAGGCCGACACTGAAGCTTTCTTT. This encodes CASRKQADTEAFF.

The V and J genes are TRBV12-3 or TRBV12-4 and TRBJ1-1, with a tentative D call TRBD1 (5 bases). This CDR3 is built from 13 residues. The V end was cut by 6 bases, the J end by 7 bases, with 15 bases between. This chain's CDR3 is CASSPRAVGEAFF. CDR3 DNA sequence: TGTGCCAGCAGCCCCAGGGCGGTTGGTGAAGCTTTCTTT.

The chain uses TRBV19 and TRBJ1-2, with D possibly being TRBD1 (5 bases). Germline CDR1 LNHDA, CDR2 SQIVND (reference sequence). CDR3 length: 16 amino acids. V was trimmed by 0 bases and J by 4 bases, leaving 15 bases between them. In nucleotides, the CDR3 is TGTGCCAGTAGTATAGATTGGGCTGACAGTTTCTATGGCTACACCTTC. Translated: CASSIDWADSFYGYTF.

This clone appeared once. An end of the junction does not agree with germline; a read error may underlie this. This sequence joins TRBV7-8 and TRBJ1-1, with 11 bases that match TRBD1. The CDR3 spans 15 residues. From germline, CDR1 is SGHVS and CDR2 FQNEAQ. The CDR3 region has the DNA TGTGCCAGCAGCCTAGCCGGGACAGGGGGTACTGAAGCTTTCTTT. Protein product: CASSLAGTGGTEAFF.

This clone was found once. The CDR3 sequence is CAWSGLNTGELFF. CDR3 DNA sequence: TGTGCCTGGAGTGGTCTGAACACCGGGGAGCTGTTTTTT. The chain couples TRBV30 to TRBJ2-2; D not resolved. Between the trimmed V and J ends, which lost 1 base and 1 base, there was a span of 4 bases. CDR1 is GTSNPN and CDR2 is SVGIG in the germline V gene (reference sequence). The CDR3 loop spans 13 amino acids.

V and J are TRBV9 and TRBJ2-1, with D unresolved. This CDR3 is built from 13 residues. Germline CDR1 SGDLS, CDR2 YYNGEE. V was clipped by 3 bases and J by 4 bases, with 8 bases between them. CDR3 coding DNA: TGTGCCAGCAGCGCCCGCCAGTACAATGAGCAGTTCTTC. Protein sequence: CASSARQYNEQFF. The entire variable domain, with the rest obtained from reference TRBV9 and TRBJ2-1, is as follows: DSGVTQTPKHLITATGQRVTLRCSPRSGDLSVYWYQQSLDQGLQFLIQYYNGEERAKGNILERFSAQQFPDLHSELNLSSLELGDSALYFCASSARQYNEQFFGPGTRLTVL.

This CDR3 reads CASSATHGRSEQYF. Written as DNA, the CDR3 is TGTGCCAGCAGTGCAACTCATGGGCGCTCCGAGCAGTACTTC. The V call is TRBV7-8, the J call TRBJ2-7, with D hard to call. CDR3 length equals 14 residues. Germline values: CDR1 SGHVS, CDR2 FQNEAQ. V shed 6 bases and J shed 6 bases, with 18 bases lying between them.

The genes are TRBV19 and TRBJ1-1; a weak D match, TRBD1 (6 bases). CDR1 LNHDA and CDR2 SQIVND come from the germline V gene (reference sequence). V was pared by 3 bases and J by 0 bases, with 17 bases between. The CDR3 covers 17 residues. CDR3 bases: TGTGCCAGTAGTATCCGTCGGGGGGGGCTGATGAACACTGAAGCTTTCTTT. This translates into CASSIRRGGLMNTEAFF.

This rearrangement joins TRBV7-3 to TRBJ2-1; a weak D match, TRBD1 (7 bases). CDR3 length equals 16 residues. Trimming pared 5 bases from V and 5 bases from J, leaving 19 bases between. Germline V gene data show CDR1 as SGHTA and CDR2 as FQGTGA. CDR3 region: CASSPRGALANNEQFF. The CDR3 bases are TGTGCCAGCAGCCCCAGGGGGGCATTAGCCAACAATGAGCAGTTCTTC.

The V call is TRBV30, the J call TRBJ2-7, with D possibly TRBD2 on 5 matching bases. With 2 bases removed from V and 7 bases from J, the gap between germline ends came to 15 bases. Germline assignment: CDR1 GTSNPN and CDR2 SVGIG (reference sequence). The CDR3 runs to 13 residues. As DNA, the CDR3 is TGTGCCTGGAGTCCTACCCTAGCCTGGGAGCAGTACTTC. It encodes CAWSPTLAWEQYF.

CDR3 loop: CATTDSMDTEAFF. CDR3 coding DNA: TGTGCCACCACAGACTCCATGGACACTGAAGCTTTCTTT. This chain connects TRBV24-1 to TRBJ1-1; D not certain. Trimming took off 8 bases at V and 3 bases at J, with 12 bases between the two ends. The CDR3 has 13 amino acids. The germline V gene encodes CDR1 KGHDR and CDR2 SFDVKD.

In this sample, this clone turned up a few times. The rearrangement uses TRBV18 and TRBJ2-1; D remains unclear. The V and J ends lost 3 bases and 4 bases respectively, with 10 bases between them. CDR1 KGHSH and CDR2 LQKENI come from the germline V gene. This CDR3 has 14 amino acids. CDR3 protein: CASSPELLYNEQFF. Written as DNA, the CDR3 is TGTGCCAGCTCACCCGAGCTTTTGTACAATGAGCAGTTCTTC. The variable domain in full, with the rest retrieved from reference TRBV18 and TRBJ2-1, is NAGVMQNPRHLVRRRGQEARLRCSPMKGHSHVYWYRQLPEEGLKFMVYLQKENIIDESGMPKERFSAEFPKEGPSILRIQQVVRGDSAAYFCASSPELLYNEQFFGPGTRLTVL.

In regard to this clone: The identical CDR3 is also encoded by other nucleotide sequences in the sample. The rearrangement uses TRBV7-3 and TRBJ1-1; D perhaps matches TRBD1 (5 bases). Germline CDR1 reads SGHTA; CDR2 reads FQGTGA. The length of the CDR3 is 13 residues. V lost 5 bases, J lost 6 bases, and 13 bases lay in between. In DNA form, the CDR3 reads TGTGCCAGCAGCCTCAATCGGGGGGCTGAAGCTTTCTTT. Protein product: CASSLNRGAEAFF.

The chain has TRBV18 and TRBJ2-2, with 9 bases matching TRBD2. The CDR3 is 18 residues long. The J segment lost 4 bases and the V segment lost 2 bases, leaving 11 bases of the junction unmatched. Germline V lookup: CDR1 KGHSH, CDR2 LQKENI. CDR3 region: CASSPGVAGDYTTGELFF. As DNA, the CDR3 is TGTGCCAGCTCACCAGGGGTAGCGGGAGACTATACCACCGGGGAGCTGTTTTTT.

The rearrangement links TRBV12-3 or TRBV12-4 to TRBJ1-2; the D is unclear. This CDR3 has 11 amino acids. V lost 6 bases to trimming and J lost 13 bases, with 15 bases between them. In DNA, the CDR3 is TGTGCCAGCAGCTCTGGGCCGGTATGCACCTTC. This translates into CASSSGPVCTF.

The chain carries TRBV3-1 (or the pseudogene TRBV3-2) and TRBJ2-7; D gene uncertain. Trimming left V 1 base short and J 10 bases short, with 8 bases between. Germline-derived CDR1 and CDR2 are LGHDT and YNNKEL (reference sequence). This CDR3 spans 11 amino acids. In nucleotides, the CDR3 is TGTGCCAGCAGCCAAGGTTACCTACAGTACTTC. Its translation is CASSQGYLQYF.

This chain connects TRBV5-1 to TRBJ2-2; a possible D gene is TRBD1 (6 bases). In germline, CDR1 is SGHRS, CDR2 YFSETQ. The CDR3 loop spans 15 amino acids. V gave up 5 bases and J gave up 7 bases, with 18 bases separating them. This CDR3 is CASRTQQGIVGELFF. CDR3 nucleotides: TGCGCCAGCAGGACGCAACAGGGAATTGTCGGGGAGCTGTTTTTT.

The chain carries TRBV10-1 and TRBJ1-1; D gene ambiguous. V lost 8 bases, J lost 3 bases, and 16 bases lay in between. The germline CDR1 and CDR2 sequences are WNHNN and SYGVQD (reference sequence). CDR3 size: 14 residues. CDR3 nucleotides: TGCGCCAGCGCCTTGAGGGCCTCAGACACTGAAGCTTTCTTT. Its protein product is CASALRASDTEAFF.

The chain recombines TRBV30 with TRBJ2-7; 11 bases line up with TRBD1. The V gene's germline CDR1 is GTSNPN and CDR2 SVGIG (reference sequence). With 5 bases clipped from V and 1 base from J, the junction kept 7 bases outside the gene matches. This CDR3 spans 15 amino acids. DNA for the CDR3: TGTGCCTGGCATACTGGACAGGGGGCGTCCTACGAGCAGTACTTC. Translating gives CAWHTGQGASYEQYF.

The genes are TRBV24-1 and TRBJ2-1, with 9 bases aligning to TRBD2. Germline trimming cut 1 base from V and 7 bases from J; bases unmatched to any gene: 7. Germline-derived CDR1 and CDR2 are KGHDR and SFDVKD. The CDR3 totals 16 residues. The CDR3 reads CATSDLGTSIRNEQFF. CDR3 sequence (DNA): TGTGCCACCAGTGATTTAGGGACTAGCATCAGGAATGAGCAGTTCTTC.

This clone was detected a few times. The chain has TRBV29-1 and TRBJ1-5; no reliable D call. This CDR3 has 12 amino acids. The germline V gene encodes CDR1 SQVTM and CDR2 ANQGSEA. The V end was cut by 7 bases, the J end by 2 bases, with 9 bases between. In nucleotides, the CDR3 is TGCAGCGCCCAAGCGGGCAATCAGCCCCAGCATTTT. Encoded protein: CSAQAGNQPQHF.

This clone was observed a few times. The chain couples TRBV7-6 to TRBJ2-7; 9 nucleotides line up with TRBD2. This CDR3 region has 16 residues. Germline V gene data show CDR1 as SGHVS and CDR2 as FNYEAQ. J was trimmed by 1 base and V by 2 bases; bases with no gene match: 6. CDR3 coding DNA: TGTGCCAGCAGCTTAAGCCCTAGCGGGGATTCCTACGAGCAGTACTTC. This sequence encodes CASSLSPSGDSYEQYF.

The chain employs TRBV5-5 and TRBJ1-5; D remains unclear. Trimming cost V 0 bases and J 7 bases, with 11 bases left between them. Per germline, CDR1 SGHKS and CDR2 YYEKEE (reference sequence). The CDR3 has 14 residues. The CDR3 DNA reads TGTGCCAGCAGCTTGGTGCAGTCGGGACAGCCCCAGCATTTT. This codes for CASSLVQSGQPQHF.

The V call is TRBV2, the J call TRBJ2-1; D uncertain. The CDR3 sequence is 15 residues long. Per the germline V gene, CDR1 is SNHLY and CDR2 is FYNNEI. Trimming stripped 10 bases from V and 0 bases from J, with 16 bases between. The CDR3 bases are TGTGCCATCCCCTCCCTCCGGAGCTCCTACAATGAGCAGTTCTTC. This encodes CAIPSLRSSYNEQFF.

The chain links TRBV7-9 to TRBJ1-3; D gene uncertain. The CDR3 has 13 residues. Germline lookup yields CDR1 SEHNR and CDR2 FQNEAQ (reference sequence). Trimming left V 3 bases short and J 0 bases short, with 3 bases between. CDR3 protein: CASSFYSGNTIYF. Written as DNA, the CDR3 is TGTGCCAGCAGCTTCTACTCTGGAAACACCATATATTTT.

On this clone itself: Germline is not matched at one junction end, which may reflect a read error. The CDR3 loop is CASSSTGTGYNGF. The CDR3 DNA is TGTGCCAGCAGCTCAACCGGGACAGGGTATAATGGCTTC. This chain joins TRBV6-2 or TRBV6-3 and TRBJ1-2, with 9 nucleotides matching TRBD1. CDR1 and CDR2 (germline): MNHEY, SVGEGT. This CDR3 contains 13 residues.

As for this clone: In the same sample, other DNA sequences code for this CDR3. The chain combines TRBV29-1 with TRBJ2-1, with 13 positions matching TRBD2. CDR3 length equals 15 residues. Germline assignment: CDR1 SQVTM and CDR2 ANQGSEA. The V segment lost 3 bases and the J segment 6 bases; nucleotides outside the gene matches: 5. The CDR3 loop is CSVETGLAGVNEQFF. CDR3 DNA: TGCAGCGTTGAGACCGGACTAGCGGGAGTCAATGAGCAGTTCTTC.

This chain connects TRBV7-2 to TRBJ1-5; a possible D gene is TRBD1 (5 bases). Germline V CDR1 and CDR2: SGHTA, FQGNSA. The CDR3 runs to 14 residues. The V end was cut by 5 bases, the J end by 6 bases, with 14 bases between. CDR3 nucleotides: TGTGCCAGCAGCCACACGCAGGGCCCTCAGCCCCAGCATTTT. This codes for CASSHTQGPQPQHF.